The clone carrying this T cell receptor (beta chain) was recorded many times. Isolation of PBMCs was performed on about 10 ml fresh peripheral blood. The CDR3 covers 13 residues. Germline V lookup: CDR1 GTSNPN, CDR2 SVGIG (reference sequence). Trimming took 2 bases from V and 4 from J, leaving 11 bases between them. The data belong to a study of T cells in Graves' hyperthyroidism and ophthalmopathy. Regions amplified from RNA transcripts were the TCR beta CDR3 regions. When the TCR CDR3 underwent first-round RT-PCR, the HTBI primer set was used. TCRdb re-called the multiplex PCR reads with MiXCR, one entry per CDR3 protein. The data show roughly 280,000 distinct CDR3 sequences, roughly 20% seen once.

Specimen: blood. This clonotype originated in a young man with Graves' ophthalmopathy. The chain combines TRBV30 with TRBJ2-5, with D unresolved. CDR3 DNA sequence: TGTGCCTGGAGTATGGGCATCGTAGAGACCCAGTACTTC. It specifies CAWSMGIVETQYF.